Included here is one TCR beta chain sequence, with context. What antigen it recognizes has not been identified. No base quality values were provided; no much bigger clone lies one nucleotide off. In the prospective study, participants were roughly 18 to 95 years old, resided in about two dozen geographic areas of the United States, and were enrolled through a virtual design. Cohort assignment in the prospective study relied on participant-reported clinical history from a screening survey and a study questionnaire. For ImmuneRACE Cohort 3, a participant was defined as recovered based on two consecutive negative NP/OP PCR tests, clearance by a healthcare professional, or resolution of symptoms. Each participant in the prospective study had whole blood, serum and a nasopharyngeal or oropharyngeal swab collected by mobile phlebotomists. Participants in the prospective study had the option to provide additional blood draws and questionnaires over a roughly 2-month period. Blood samples from the prospective study were shipped frozen or at room temperature prior to DNA extraction.

The CDR3 measures 19 amino acids from cysteine to phenylalanine. The read is trimmed to its CDR3 DNA, 57 bases read in frame from base 1. The germline V gene (reference sequence) gives CDR1 as MNHEY and CDR2 as SMNVEV. V was cut back by 3 bases and J by 0 bases, leaving a gap of 21 bases between them. This entry is derived from a study of blood T cell repertoires in COVID-19 (dated by TCRdb to between 2020 and 2021). Regarding the study in general: Collaborator samples came from the United States, Italy and Spain and covered acute and convalescent phases of COVID-19. The prospective study material was composed of cDNA or gDNA derived from T cells, B-cell-depleted T cells, or PBMCs. Deeply sampled blood TCRbeta repertoires from subjects exposed to, actively infected with, or recovered from COVID-19 were included in the dataset. The repertoires were released in a freely available public database meant as a resource for research on the immune response to SARS-CoV-2. The samples were drawn from two sources: the first 160 participants of the ongoing ImmuneRACE study, and 950 to 1,500 subjects contributed by 6 global collaborators. The sample metadata nearly always contained a de-identified subject ID, COVID-19 status, age in years and sex. Where available, HLA class I and class II types were obtained from metadata supplied by the sample provider rather than from assay-based typing. The paper's findings and limits, for the study overall: Clinical and demographic metadata were provided uncurated, with the amount varying by source and participant.

TCRbeta CDR3 regions were amplified from genomic DNA by means of the immunoSEQ Assay, a bias-controlled multiplex PCR. Per the original workflow: The number of nucleated cells in each sample was estimated by amplification of reference gene primers within the assay. Sequence reads were collapsed and filtered to measure the absolute abundance of every unique TCRbeta CDR3 rearrangement. For each sample, productive Simpson clonality was calculated by taking the square root of Simpson's diversity index across productive rearrangements. Drawn from immuneACCESS, this table holds only the in-frame rearrangements with V and J called that TCRdb kept. Clones are partly lost; checked studies trace under half to an unresolved V gene and leave the rest unexplained. V, J and clone size reflect that table, while D and trimming were determined from the DNA. In this sample the table shows approximately 150,000 clones, about 90% of which occur a single time. The top ten clonotypes cover around 10% of the sample.

The chain is assembled from TRBV27 and TRBJ1-3; TRBD1 could be the D gene, as 5 bases match. The sequenced material came from PBMCs or T cells enriched from blood (not recorded which). This clonotype originated in a man in his 60s who had recovered from COVID-19. This receptor carries the CDR3 CASSFMQGREADSGNTIYF. The DNA is TGTGCCAGCAGTTTTATGCAGGGTAGGGAAGCAGACTCTGGAAACACCATATATTTT.